These 20 T cell receptor beta chains share one sample of origin, sequenced in a study of T cell repertoires in cytomegalovirus infection. Their specific antigens are unknown. TCRdb re-called the reads with MiXCR, one entry per CDR3 protein. The sample gives under 150,000 distinct CDR3 sequences, more than 20% of which show up once; roughly 35% is in the top ten. The sample taken for sequencing was PBMCs, sequenced either directly or after in vitro stimulation (not recorded which). These receptors were collected from a human donor in good health (CMV status not recorded). Some clones in this sample may be carry-over from other donors' samples.

This chain uses TRBV7-6 with TRBJ1-5; D remains unclear. Trimming pared 1 base from V and 4 bases from J, leaving 11 bases between. Germline CDR1 is SGHVS and CDR2 is FNYEAQ. CDR3 length: 15 amino acids. CDR3 coding DNA: TGTGCCAGCAGCTTAGATGGATCTAGGAATCAGCCCCAGCATTTT. It translates to CASSLDGSRNQPQHF.

The sample holds many counts of this clonotype. The CDR3 DNA sequence: TGTGCCAGCAGCTTAGTCGCCATCGGGGCCTATGGCTACACCTTC. Translating gives CASSLVAIGAYGYTF. The chain is built from TRBV7-2 and TRBJ1-2; D is possibly TRBD1 (5 bases). The CDR3 sequence is 15 residues long. V lost 1 base and J lost 4, with 13 bases in between. CDR1 is SGHTA and CDR2 is FQGNSA in the germline V gene.

The gene calls are TRBV7-9 and TRBJ1-1; D unresolved. Trimming took off 4 bases at V and 5 bases at J, with 11 bases between the two ends. Per germline, CDR1 SEHNR and CDR2 FQNEAQ (reference sequence). CDR3 size: 13 residues. In DNA form, the CDR3 reads TGTGCCAGCAGCTCAGCGGTAACGACTGAAGCTTTCTTT. Its protein product is CASSSAVTTEAFF.

This clonotype was seen a handful of times. The chain has TRBV5-4 and TRBJ1-2, with D possibly being TRBD1 (5 bases). The CDR3 runs to 14 residues. The V gene lost 4 bases and the J gene lost 5 bases, with 15 bases spanning the gap. From germline, CDR1 is SGHNT and CDR2 YYREEE (reference sequence). The CDR3 DNA sequence: TGTGCCAGCAGCCCCGGGACTGACACGTATGGCTACACCTTC. It codes for CASSPGTDTYGYTF.

Ten or more counts support this clonotype. The V call is TRBV7-2, the J call TRBJ2-7; 9 bases map to TRBD2. This CDR3 comprises 14 residues. The germline V gene encodes CDR1 SGHTA and CDR2 FQGNSA. The V segment lost 4 bases and the J segment 9 bases; nucleotides outside the gene matches: 10. The CDR3: CASSSSGESPGQYF. The CDR3 DNA reads TGTGCCAGCAGCTCTAGCGGGGAGTCGCCAGGGCAGTACTTC.

The chain combines TRBV9 with TRBJ2-5, with a tentative D call TRBD2 (5 bases). Germline V gene lookup returns CDR1 SGDLS and CDR2 YYNGEE. CDR3 length: 13 amino acids. Trimming shortened V by 3 bases and J by 5 bases, and 11 bases separated the two germline ends. DNA for the CDR3: TGTGCCAGCAGCGCGGGGAGTGCGGAGACCCAGTACTTC. This sequence encodes CASSAGSAETQYF. Together with reference TRBV9 and TRBJ2-5, the CDR3 gives the full variable domain: DSGVTQTPKHLITATGQRVTLRCSPRSGDLSVYWYQQSLDQGLQFLIQYYNGEERAKGNILERFSAQQFPDLHSELNLSSLELGDSALYFCASSAGSAETQYFGPGTRLLVL.

This clonotype was found a few times. The rearrangement uses TRBV15 and TRBJ1-1, with TRBD1 as a possible D gene (6 bases). Germline lookup yields CDR1 LNHNV and CDR2 YYDKDF (reference sequence). The CDR3 loop spans 15 amino acids. V dropped 2 bases and J dropped 3 bases, with 13 bases sitting between them. CDR3 sequence (DNA): TGTGCCACCAGCAGAAGAAACAGGGCCGACACTGAAGCTTTCTTT. It codes for CATSRRNRADTEAFF.

As DNA, the CDR3 is TGTGCCATCAGAGCCCGGGACATGAACACCTCCAGCCTCCACTTT. Residues: CAIRARDMNTSSLHF. The J gene is TRBJ1-6, the V gene TRBV10-3; TRBD1 might be the D (6 bases). The germline CDR1 and CDR2 sequences are ENHRY and SYGVKD. Trimming stripped 6 bases from V and 15 bases from J, with 24 bases between. The CDR3 consists of 15 residues.

The chain is built from TRBV30 and TRBJ2-2; no reliable D call. The CDR3 length is 14 residues. With 0 bases removed from V and 2 bases from J, the gap between germline ends came to 7 bases. The V gene's germline CDR1 is GTSNPN and CDR2 SVGIG (reference sequence). DNA for the CDR3: TGTGCCTGGAGTGTGGGTAGCAACACCGGGGAGCTGTTTTTT. Translated: CAWSVGSNTGELFF.

This clonotype was found many times. For the CDR3, the DNA is TGTGCCAGCAGCTTAGGTCCGACTAGCGGGAGTGAGCAGTTCTTC. Residues: CASSLGPTSGSEQFF. The rearrangement uses TRBV7-2 and TRBJ2-1, with TRBD2 identical over 12 bases. J lost 9 bases, V lost 1 base, and 4 bases had no gene match. The CDR3 spans 15 residues. The germline V gene has CDR1 SGHTA and CDR2 FQGNSA.

This chain joins TRBV2 and TRBJ2-2; D uncertain. V gave up 8 bases and J gave up 1 base, with 14 bases separating them. The CDR3 runs 15 residues. Looked up from germline, CDR1 is SNHLY and CDR2 is FYNNEI. CDR3 sequence: CASRVYSGNTGELFF. CDR3 coding DNA: TGTGCCAGCCGCGTCTACTCAGGGAACACCGGGGAGCTGTTTTTT.

This chain links TRBV7-9 with TRBJ2-1; possibly TRBD1 for D (7 bases). The V gene lost 5 bases and the J gene lost 2 bases, with 13 bases spanning the gap. The V gene's germline CDR1 is SEHNR and CDR2 FQNEAQ (reference sequence). The CDR3 totals 15 residues. In DNA form, the CDR3 reads TGTGCCAGCAGCCACAGGGGCGGGACCTACAATGAGCAGTTCTTC. Amino acids: CASSHRGGTYNEQFF.

V is TRBV20-1 and J is TRBJ2-1; 16 bases map to TRBD2. Germline assignment: CDR1 DFQATT and CDR2 SNEGSKA (reference sequence). The J segment lost 6 bases and the V segment lost 6 bases, leaving 5 bases of the junction unmatched. CDR3 length equals 15 residues. DNA of the CDR3: TGCAGTGCCTTGGGACTAGCGGGAGGGTTCAATGAGCAGTTCTTC. It codes for CSALGLAGGFNEQFF.

This clonotype was recorded at least ten times. The chain carries TRBV11-2 and TRBJ2-2, with 12 bases identical to TRBD2. CDR1 SGHAT and CDR2 FQNNGV come from the germline V gene. The CDR3 extends over 19 amino acids. V was clipped by 1 base and J by 1 base; unmatched bases: 7. The CDR3 DNA follows: TGTGCCAGCAGCTTAGTCTTGGCTAGCGGGAGGGTGAACACCGGGGAGCTGTTTTTT. Its translation: CASSLVLASGRVNTGELFF.

V and J are TRBV7-9 and TRBJ2-3, with 8 nucleotides matching TRBD2. The germline gives CDR1 SEHNR, CDR2 FQNEAQ (reference sequence). The CDR3 sequence is 17 residues long. V shed 3 bases, J shed 2 bases, and the junction held 10 bases outside the gene matches. CDR3 bases: TGTGCCAGCAGCTTCCCTACTAGCGGCTACTTCACAGATACGCAGTATTTT. The encoded protein is CASSFPTSGYFTDTQYF.

CDR3 nucleotides: TGTGCCTGGAGTAGTGGTCCGGGCGATCAGCCCCAGCATTTT. Translated: CAWSSGPGDQPQHF. The chain combines TRBV30 with TRBJ1-5; unclear D gene. This CDR3 region has 14 residues. The germline V gene has CDR1 GTSNPN and CDR2 SVGIG (reference sequence). Trimming shortened V by 2 bases and J by 5 bases, and 13 bases separated the two germline ends.

This chain joins TRBV7-6 and TRBJ2-2; no reliable D call. The CDR3 is made up of 14 amino acids. CDR1 and CDR2 (germline): SGHVS, FNYEAQ. V was pared by 3 bases and J by 1 base, with 6 bases between. The CDR3 DNA sequence: TGTGCCAGCAGCTTGACTTGGAACACCGGGGAGCTGTTTTTT. It yields the protein CASSLTWNTGELFF.

This clonotype was counted a few times. The rearrangement uses TRBV6-2 or TRBV6-3 and TRBJ2-1, with 9 bases aligning to TRBD2. CDR3 length: 18 residues. Looked up from germline, CDR1 is MNHEY and CDR2 is SVGEGT. Unmatched junction bases numbered 9, after V lost 2 bases and J lost 1 base. The chain's CDR3 is CASSYLAGRTESYNEQFF. CDR3 in DNA: TGTGCCAGCAGTTACCTAGCGGGAAGAACGGAGTCCTACAATGAGCAGTTCTTC.

This clonotype was counted only a few times. The chain links TRBV30 to TRBJ1-5; D is ambiguous. The CDR3 consists of 15 residues. The ends were cut back, 1 base at V and 1 base at J, with 11 bases in the middle. The germline CDR1 and CDR2 sequences are GTSNPN and SVGIG (reference sequence). CDR3 coding DNA: TGTGCCTGGAGTGAGATAAATCGCAGCAATCAGCCCCAGCATTTT. It codes for CAWSEINRSNQPQHF.

This clonotype was observed a handful of times. The CDR3 DNA reads TGTGCCAGCAGCTTGGGGAGGCGGTTATTCTACGAGCAGTACTTC. This codes for CASSLGRRLFYEQYF. The V call is TRBV7-3, the J call TRBJ2-7; perhaps TRBD2 as D (6 bases). From germline, CDR1 is SGHTA and CDR2 FQGTGA. The CDR3 is 15 amino acids. The germline V and J ends were trimmed by 3 bases and 3 bases, with 15 bases remaining between them. The full variable domain, its missing parts supplied by reference TRBV7-3 and TRBJ2-7, is GAGVSQTPSNKVTEKGKYVELRCDPISGHTALYWYRQSLGQGPEFLIYFQGTGAADDSGLPNDRFFAVRPEGSVSTLKIQRTERGDSAVYLCASSLGRRLFYEQYFGPGTRLTVT.